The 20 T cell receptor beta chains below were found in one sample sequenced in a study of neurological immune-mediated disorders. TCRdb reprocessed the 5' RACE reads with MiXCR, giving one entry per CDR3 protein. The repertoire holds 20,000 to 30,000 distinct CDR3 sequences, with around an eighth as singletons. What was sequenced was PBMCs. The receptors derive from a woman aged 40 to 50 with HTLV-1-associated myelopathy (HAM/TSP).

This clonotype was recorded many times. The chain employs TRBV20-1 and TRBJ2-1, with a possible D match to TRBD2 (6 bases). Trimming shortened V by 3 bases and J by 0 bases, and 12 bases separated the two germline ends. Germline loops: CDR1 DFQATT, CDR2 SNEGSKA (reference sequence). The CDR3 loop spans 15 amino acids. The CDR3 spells CSASSSASSYNEQFF. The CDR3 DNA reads TGCAGTGCTAGCTCTAGCGCCAGCTCCTACAATGAGCAGTTCTTC.

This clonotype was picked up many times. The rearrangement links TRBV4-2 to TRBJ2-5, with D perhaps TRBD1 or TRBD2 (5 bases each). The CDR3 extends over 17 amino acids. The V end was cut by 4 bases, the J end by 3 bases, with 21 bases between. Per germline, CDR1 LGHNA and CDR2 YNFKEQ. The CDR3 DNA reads TGTGCCAGCAGCCCACTGAGGGGCAGGGCCGCTAAAGAGACCCAGTACTTC. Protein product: CASSPLRGRAAKETQYF.

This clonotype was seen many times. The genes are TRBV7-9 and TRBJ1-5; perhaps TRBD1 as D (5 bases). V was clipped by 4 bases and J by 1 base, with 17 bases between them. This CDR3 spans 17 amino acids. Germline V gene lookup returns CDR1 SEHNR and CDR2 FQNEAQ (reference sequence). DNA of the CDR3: TGTGCCAGCAGCTCAGAGAGGGGAGGCTTGAGCAATCAGCCCCAGCATTTT. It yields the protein CASSSERGGLSNQPQHF.

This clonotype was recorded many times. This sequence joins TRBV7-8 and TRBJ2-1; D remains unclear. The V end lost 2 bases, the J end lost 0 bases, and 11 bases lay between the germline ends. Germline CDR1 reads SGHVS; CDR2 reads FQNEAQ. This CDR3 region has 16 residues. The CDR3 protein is CASSLFSGSSYNEQFF. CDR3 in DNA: TGTGCCAGCAGCTTATTTTCCGGAAGCTCCTACAATGAGCAGTTCTTC.

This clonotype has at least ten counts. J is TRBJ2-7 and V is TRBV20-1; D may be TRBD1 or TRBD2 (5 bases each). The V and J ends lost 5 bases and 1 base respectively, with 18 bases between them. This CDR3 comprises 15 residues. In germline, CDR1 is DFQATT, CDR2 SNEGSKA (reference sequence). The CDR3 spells CSAPKFGTDSYEQYV. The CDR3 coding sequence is TGCAGTGCTCCGAAGTTCGGGACGGATTCCTACGAGCAGTACGTC.

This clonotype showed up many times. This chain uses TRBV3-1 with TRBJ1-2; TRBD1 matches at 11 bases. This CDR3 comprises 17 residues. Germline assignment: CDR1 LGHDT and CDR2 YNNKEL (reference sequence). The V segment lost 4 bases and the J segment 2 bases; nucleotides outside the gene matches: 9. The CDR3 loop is CASSPRTGGRSNYGYTF. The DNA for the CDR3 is TGTGCCAGCAGCCCCCGGACAGGGGGCAGGTCGAACTATGGCTACACCTTC.

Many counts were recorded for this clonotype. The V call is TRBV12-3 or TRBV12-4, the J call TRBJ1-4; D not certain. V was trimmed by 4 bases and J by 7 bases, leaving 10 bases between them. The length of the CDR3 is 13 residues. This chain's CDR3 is CASSSVLGEKLFF. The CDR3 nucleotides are TGTGCCAGCAGTTCGGTCCTGGGTGAAAAACTGTTTTTT.

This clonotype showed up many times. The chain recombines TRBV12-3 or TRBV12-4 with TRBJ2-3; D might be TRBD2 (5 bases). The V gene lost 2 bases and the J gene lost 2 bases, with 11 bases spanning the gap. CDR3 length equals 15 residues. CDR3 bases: TGTGCCAGCAGTTTAAGCGGAGGACCCACAGATACGCAGTATTTT. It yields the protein CASSLSGGPTDTQYF.

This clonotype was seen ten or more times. This CDR3 reads CASSLVRGWNSPLHF. The DNA for the CDR3 is TGCGCCAGCAGCTTGGTGCGGGGATGGAATTCACCCCTCCACTTT. The V gene is TRBV5-1, the J gene TRBJ1-6; D call uncertain. Germline-derived CDR1 and CDR2 are SGHRS and YFSETQ. The CDR3 is 15 amino acids. V was shortened by 0 bases and J by 7 bases, with 11 bases between the two germline ends.

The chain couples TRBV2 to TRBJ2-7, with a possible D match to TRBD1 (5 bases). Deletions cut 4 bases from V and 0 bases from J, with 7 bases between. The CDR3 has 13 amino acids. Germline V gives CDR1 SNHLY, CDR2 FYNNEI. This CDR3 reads CASSGQLSYEQYF. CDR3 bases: TGTGCCAGCAGTGGACAGCTCTCCTACGAGCAGTACTTC.

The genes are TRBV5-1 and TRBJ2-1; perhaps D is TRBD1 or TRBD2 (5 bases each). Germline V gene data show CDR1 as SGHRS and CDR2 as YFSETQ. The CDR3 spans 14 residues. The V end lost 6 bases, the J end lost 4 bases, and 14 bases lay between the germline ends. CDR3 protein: CASTNMGEYNEQFF. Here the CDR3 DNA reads TGCGCCAGCACCAATATGGGGGAGTACAATGAGCAGTTCTTC.

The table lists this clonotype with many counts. The CDR3 DNA sequence: TGCGCCAGCAGCCCAAATCCGGGGTCGGCCTACAATGAGCAGTTCTTC. This encodes CASSPNPGSAYNEQFF. The genes are TRBV4-1 and TRBJ2-1; TRBD2 might be the D (5 bases). The V gene's germline CDR1 is MGHRA and CDR2 YSYEKL. This CDR3 region has 16 residues. V was cut by 4 bases and J by 2 bases, with 15 bases left in between.

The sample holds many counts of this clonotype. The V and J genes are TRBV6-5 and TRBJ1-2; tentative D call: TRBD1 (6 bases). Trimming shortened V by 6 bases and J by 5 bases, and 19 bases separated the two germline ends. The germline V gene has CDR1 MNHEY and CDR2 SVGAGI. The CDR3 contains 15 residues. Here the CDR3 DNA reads TGTGCCAGCAGGTACCCCCCGACAGGACAATATGGCTACACCTTC. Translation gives CASRYPPTGQYGYTF.

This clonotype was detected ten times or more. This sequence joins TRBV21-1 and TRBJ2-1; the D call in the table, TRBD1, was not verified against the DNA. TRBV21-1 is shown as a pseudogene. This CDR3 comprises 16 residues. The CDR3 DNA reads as TGTGCCAGCAGCTCCCGCAGACAGGGTCGGAAAAATGAGCAGTTCTTC. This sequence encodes CASSSRRQGRKNEQFF.

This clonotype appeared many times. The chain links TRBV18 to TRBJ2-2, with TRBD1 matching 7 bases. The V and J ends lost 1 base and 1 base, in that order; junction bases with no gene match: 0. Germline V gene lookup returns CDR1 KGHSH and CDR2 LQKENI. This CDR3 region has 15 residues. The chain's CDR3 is CASSPRTGNTGELFF. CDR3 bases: TGTGCCAGCTCACCACGGACAGGGAACACCGGGGAGCTGTTTTTT.

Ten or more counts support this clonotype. The CDR3 DNA follows: TGTGCCAGCAGAGGGACAGGGGGGAATAGTGGGGAGCAGTTCTTC. Amino acids: CASRGTGGNSGEQFF. The chain links TRBV2 to TRBJ2-1; 11 bases line up with TRBD1. V lost 6 bases to trimming and J lost 10 bases; unmatched junction nucleotides: 11. Per the germline V gene, CDR1 is SNHLY and CDR2 is FYNNEI. The CDR3 runs to 15 residues.

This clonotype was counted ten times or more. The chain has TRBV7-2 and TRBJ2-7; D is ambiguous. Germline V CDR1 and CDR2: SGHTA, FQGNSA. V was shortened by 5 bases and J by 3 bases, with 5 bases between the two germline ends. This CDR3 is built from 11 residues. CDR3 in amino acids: CASSPYYEQYF. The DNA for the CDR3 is TGTGCCAGCAGCCCGTACTACGAGCAGTACTTC.

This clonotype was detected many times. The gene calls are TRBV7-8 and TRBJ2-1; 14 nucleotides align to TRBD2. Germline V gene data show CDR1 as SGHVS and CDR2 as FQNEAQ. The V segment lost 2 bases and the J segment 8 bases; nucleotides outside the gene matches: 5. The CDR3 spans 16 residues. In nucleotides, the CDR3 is TGTGCCAGCAGCTTATTGACTAGCGGGGGGGCCCATGAGCAGTTCTTC. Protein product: CASSLLTSGGAHEQFF.

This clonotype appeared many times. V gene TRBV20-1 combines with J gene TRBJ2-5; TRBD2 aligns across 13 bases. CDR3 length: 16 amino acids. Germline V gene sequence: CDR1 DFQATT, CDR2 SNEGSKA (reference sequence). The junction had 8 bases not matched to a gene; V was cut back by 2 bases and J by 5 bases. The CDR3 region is CSARHTSGGAWETQYF. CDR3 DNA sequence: TGCAGTGCTAGACACACTAGCGGGGGGGCGTGGGAGACCCAGTACTTC.

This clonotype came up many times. CDR3: CASSSTSGGATGETQYF. CDR3 DNA sequence: TGCGCCAGCAGCTCGACTAGCGGGGGGGCCACGGGGGAGACCCAGTACTTC. This sequence joins TRBV5-1 and TRBJ2-5; the match to TRBD2 covers 14 bases. The CDR3 consists of 17 residues. With 3 bases clipped from V and 5 bases from J, the junction kept 9 bases outside the gene matches. The germline V gene has CDR1 SGHRS and CDR2 YFSETQ.